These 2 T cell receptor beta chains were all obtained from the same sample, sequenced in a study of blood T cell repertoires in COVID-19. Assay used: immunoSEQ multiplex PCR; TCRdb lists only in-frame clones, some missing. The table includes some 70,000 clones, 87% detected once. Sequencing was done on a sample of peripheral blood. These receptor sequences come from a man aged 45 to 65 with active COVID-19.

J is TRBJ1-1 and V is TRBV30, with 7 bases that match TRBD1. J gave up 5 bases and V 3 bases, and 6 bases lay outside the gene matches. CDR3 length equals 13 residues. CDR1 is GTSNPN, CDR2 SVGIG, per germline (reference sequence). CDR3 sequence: CAWSRRGRTEAFF. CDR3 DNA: TGTGCCTGGAGCCGCAGGGGGAGAACTGAAGCTTTCTTT.

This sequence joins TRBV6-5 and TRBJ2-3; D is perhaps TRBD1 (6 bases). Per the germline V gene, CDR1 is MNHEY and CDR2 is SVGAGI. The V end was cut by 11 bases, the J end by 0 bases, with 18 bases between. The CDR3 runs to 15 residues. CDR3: CAARVPGVSTDTQYF. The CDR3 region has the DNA TGTGCCGCAAGGGTACCAGGGGTGAGCACAGATACGCAGTATTTT.